The present TCR beta chain was sequenced within a study of blood T cell repertoires in COVID-19. Study-level information: The United States, Italy and Spain provided the acute and convalescent COVID-19 samples.

The sample holds one count of this clone. Only in-frame clones appear in the TCRdb table, and some are missing; sequencing was by immunoSEQ multiplex PCR. This sample has about 420,000 clones, with about 90% found just once. V lost 2 bases and J 1 base, leaving 10 bases between the germline ends. Germline loops: CDR1 GTSNPN, CDR2 SVGIG (reference sequence). The CDR3 spans 14 residues. Sequenced input: peripheral blood. V and J are TRBV30 and TRBJ2-3, with D possibly being TRBD2 (5 bases). The receptor's source is a man younger than 35 with COVID-19, enrolled during active disease. The CDR3 region is CAWSFTRGTDTQYF. The CDR3 DNA sequence: TGTGCCTGGAGTTTTACTAGGGGCACAGATACGCAGTATTTT.